A selection of T cell receptor beta chains follows, all from one sample in a study of blood T cell repertoires in COVID-19. Only in-frame clones appear in the TCRdb table, and some are missing; sequencing was by immunoSEQ multiplex PCR. Found here are about 260,000 clones, roughly 83% of them singletons; the top ten hold roughly 2%. Sequencing was done on a sample of PBMCs or T cells enriched from blood (not recorded which). These receptors came from a woman aged 45-60 years who had recovered from COVID-19. CDR3s include the opening cysteine and the closing phenylalanine or tryptophan. D genes are given only for firm matches. A clone size is listed for some rows: how often the clone was seen (once, few, many), or a class if it is expanded.

V gene: TRBV2; D gene: TRBD1; J gene: TRBJ2-7; clone size: -; CDR3 DNA: TGTGCCAGCAGCTTAGGACAGGCCGCCTACGAGCAGTACTTC; CDR3 protein: CASSLGQAAYEQYF
V gene: TRBV27; D gene: -; J gene: TRBJ2-7; clone size: -; CDR3 DNA: TGTGCCAGCGGCCTCCCCCAGCAGTACTTC; CDR3 protein: CASGLPQQYF
V gene: TRBV19; D gene: TRBD2; J gene: TRBJ2-2; clone size: few; CDR3 DNA: TGTGCCAGTAGTAATAGCGGGAGGGCTTCCGGGGAGCTGTTTTTT; CDR3 protein: CASSNSGRASGELFF
V gene: TRBV5-5; D gene: TRBD1; J gene: TRBJ1-2; clone size: -; CDR3 DNA: TGTGCCAGCAGCAAGGGGGGACAGGGGGATTTTAACTATGGCTACACCTTC; CDR3 protein: CASSKGGQGDFNYGYTF
V gene: TRBV19; D gene: -; J gene: TRBJ2-2; clone size: -; CDR3 DNA: TGTGCCAGTAGTATTGTGTCAGTTTCAGCCGGGGAGCTGTTTTTT; CDR3 protein: CASSIVSVSAGELFF
V gene: TRBV5-5; D gene: TRBD1; J gene: TRBJ1-5; clone size: -; CDR3 DNA: TGTGCCAGCAGCTTCGGACAGGGGGATCAGCCCCAGCATTTT; CDR3 protein: CASSFGQGDQPQHF
V gene: TRBV24-1; D gene: TRBD1; J gene: TRBJ2-5; clone size: once; CDR3 DNA: TGTGCCACCAGTGATACCAGAGGGACAGGGGAGGGAGAGACCCAGTACTTC; CDR3 protein: CATSDTRGTGEGETQYF
V gene: TRBV7-2; D gene: -; J gene: TRBJ1-1; clone size: -; CDR3 DNA: TGTGCCAGCAGCCGGAGGGAGAGAGTGAACACTGAAGCTTTCTTT; CDR3 protein: CASSRRERVNTEAFF
V gene: TRBV4-1; D gene: -; J gene: TRBJ1-5; clone size: -; CDR3 DNA: TGCGCCAGCAGCACACACGATTCCCCGAATCAGCCCCAGCATTTT; CDR3 protein: CASSTHDSPNQPQHF
V gene: TRBV14; D gene: -; J gene: TRBJ2-1; clone size: -; CDR3 DNA: TGTGCCAGCAGCCAAGGAGGGTATGAGCAGTTCTTC; CDR3 protein: CASSQGGYEQFF
V gene: TRBV29-1; D gene: TRBD1; J gene: TRBJ1-1; clone size: -; CDR3 DNA: TGCAGCGTCTACTCCGGGACAGGGCCCACTGAAGCTTTCTTT; CDR3 protein: CSVYSGTGPTEAFF
V gene: TRBV6-5; D gene: -; J gene: TRBJ2-2; clone size: -; CDR3 DNA: TGTGCCAGCGTTAATTCAGGGGCGAACACCGGGGAGCTGTTTTTT; CDR3 protein: CASVNSGANTGELFF
V gene: TRBV3-1/TRBV3-2; D gene: TRBD1; J gene: TRBJ2-1; clone size: -; CDR3 DNA: TGTGCCAGCAGCCATGACAGGGGGCGAAGTCCCTACAATGAGCAGTTCTTC; CDR3 protein: CASSHDRGRSPYNEQFF
V gene: TRBV28; D gene: -; J gene: TRBJ2-7; clone size: -; CDR3 DNA: TGTGCCAGTGCCCTAGAACTGGTAGTAGTCTACGAGCAGTACTTC; CDR3 protein: CASALELVVVYEQYF
V gene: TRBV4-1; D gene: -; J gene: TRBJ2-2; clone size: few; CDR3 DNA: TGCGCCAGCAGCCGATCCCGGGACGGGGGCGGGGAGCTGTTTTTT; CDR3 protein: CASSRSRDGGGELFF
V gene: TRBV28; D gene: TRBD1; J gene: TRBJ1-5; clone size: -; CDR3 DNA: TGTGCCAGCAGTTTACGGGACAGGGTGTCTCAGCCCCAGCATTTT; CDR3 protein: CASSLRDRVSQPQHF
V gene: TRBV25-1; D gene: TRBD1; J gene: TRBJ1-2; clone size: -; CDR3 DNA: TGTGCCAGCCTAGGGACAGGGAACCCCTATGGCTACACCTTC; CDR3 protein: CASLGTGNPYGYTF
V gene: TRBV4-2; D gene: -; J gene: TRBJ1-4; clone size: -; CDR3 DNA: TGTGCCAGCAGCCAAGACAGTGGGTGGGGGCTTAATGAAAAACTGTTTTTT; CDR3 protein: CASSQDSGWGLNEKLFF
V gene: TRBV4-1; D gene: TRBD1; J gene: TRBJ1-1; clone size: -; CDR3 DNA: TGCGCCAGCAGACTGACCCGGGACAGGGGATTGAACACTGAAGCTTTCTTT; CDR3 protein: CASRLTRDRGLNTEAFF
V gene: TRBV7-2; D gene: -; J gene: TRBJ1-2; clone size: -; CDR3 DNA: TGTGCCAGCAGCCCGTATAACTATGGCTACACCTTC; CDR3 protein: CASSPYNYGYTF
V gene: TRBV2; D gene: TRBD1; J gene: TRBJ1-2; clone size: -; CDR3 DNA: TGTGCCAGCACCAACGAGGGGGCCTATGGCTACACCTTC; CDR3 protein: CASTNEGAYGYTF
V gene: TRBV2; D gene: TRBD2; J gene: TRBJ2-7; clone size: -; CDR3 DNA: TGTGCCAGCAGTCCCGGGTGGGGGGGTGGTAAAACCCCGGGGTCCTACGAGCAGTACTTC; CDR3 protein: CASSPGWGGGKTPGSYEQYF
V gene: TRBV11-3; D gene: TRBD2; J gene: TRBJ2-5; clone size: -; CDR3 DNA: TGTGCCAGCAGCTTAGATCAAAGCGGGGGCGAGGCGGTTGTCGAGACCCAGTACTTC; CDR3 protein: CASSLDQSGGEAVVETQYF
V gene: TRBV20-1; D gene: -; J gene: TRBJ2-5; clone size: -; CDR3 DNA: TGCAGTGCTAGTTCCGGGTCTCGGGGGGAGACCCAGTACTTC; CDR3 protein: CSASSGSRGETQYF
V gene: TRBV3-1/TRBV3-2; D gene: TRBD2; J gene: TRBJ2-7; clone size: -; CDR3 DNA: TGTGCCAGCAGCCAGACTAGCGGGGGGGCCTACGAGCAGTACTTC; CDR3 protein: CASSQTSGGAYEQYF
V gene: TRBV7-8; D gene: -; J gene: TRBJ1-5; clone size: few; CDR3 DNA: TGTGCCAGCAGCTTAGCTGACAACCGCAATCAGCCCCAGCATTTT; CDR3 protein: CASSLADNRNQPQHF
V gene: TRBV4-3; D gene: -; J gene: TRBJ1-1; clone size: -; CDR3 DNA: TGCGCCAGCAGCCAAGAAATAAACACTGAAGCTTTCTTT; CDR3 protein: CASSQEINTEAFF
V gene: TRBV11-1; D gene: TRBD1; J gene: TRBJ2-7; clone size: once; CDR3 DNA: TGTGCCAGCAGCTTAGGGGGACAGGCCGAGGGCTACGAGCAGTACTTC; CDR3 protein: CASSLGGQAEGYEQYF
V gene: TRBV5-1; D gene: TRBD1; J gene: TRBJ1-2; clone size: once; CDR3 DNA: TGCGCCAGCAGCCGAGGGGGGACAGGGGACTATGGCTACACCTTC; CDR3 protein: CASSRGGTGDYGYTF
V gene: TRBV24-1; D gene: TRBD1; J gene: TRBJ2-1; clone size: -; CDR3 DNA: TGTGCCACCAGTGAGAAGGGACAGGGGTTCTACAATGAGCAGTTCTTC; CDR3 protein: CATSEKGQGFYNEQFF